This TCR beta chain emerged from a study of neurological immune-mediated disorders. A single run covered 15-18 subjects with over 170 million TCR-beta sequences. TCRdb redid the calling of the 5' RACE reads with MiXCR, one entry per CDR3 protein. Here the sample spans around 25,000 distinct CDR3 sequences, 13% being singletons. Source material was 2 million unsorted PBMCs, stored at -80 °C in RNAlater. Ten or more counts support this clonotype. This CDR3 is 15 amino acids long. The germline V gene encodes CDR1 DFQATT and CDR2 SNEGSKA (reference sequence). Trimming cost V 4 bases and J 2 bases, with 16 bases left between them.

This TCR derives from a woman in her sixties with HTLV-1-associated myelopathy (HAM/TSP). Sequencing input: PBMCs. The chain employs TRBV20-1 and TRBJ2-3; D tentatively reads TRBD1 or TRBD2 (5 bases each). The CDR3 sequence: CSATPGTPTTDTQYF. DNA for the CDR3: TGCAGTGCTACCCCCGGGACCCCTACCACAGATACGCAGTATTTT.